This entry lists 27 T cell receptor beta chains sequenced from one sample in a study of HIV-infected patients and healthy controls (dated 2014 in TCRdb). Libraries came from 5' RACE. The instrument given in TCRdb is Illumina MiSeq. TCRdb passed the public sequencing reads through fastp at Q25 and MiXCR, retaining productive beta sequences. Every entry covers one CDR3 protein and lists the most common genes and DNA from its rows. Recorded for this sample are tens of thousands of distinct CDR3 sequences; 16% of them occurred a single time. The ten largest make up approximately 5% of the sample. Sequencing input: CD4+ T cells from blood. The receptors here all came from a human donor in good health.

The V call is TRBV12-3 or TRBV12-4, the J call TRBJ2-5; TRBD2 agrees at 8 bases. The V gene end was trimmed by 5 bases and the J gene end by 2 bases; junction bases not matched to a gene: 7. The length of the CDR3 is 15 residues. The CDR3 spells CASSPRQRGQETQYF. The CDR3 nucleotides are TGTGCCAGCAGTCCCCGGCAGCGGGGGCAAGAGACCCAGTACTTC.

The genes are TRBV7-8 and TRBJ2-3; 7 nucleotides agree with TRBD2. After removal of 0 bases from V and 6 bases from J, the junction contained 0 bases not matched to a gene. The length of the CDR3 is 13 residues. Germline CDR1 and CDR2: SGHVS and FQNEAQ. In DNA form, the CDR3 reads TGTGCCAGCAGCTTAGCCGGGGGGGATACGCAGTATTTT. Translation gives CASSLAGGDTQYF. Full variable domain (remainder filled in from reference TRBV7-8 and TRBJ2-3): GAGVSQSPRYKVAKRGQDVALRCDPISGHVSLFWYQQALGQGPEFLTYFQNEAQLDKSGLPSDRFFAERPEGSVSTLKIQRTQQEDSAVYLCASSLAGGDTQYFGPGTRLTVL.

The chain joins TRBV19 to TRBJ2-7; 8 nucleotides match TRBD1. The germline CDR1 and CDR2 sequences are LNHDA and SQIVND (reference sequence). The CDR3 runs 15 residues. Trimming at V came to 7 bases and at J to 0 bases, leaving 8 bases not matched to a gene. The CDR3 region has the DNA TGTGCCAGTACCGTAGGGACAGGAAACTCCTACGAGCAGTACTTC. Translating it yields CASTVGTGNSYEQYF. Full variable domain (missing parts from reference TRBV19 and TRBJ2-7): DGGITQSPKYLFRKEGQNVTLSCEQNLNHDAMYWYRQDPGQGLRLIYYSQIVNDFQKGDIAEGYSVSREKKESFPLTVTSAQKNPTAFYLCASTVGTGNSYEQYFGPGTRLTVT.

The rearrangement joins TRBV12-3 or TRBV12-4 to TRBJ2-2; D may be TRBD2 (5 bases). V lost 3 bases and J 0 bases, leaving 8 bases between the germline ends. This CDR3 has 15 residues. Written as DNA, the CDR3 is TGTGCCAGCAGTTTTCTAGCAACGAACACCGGGGAGCTGTTTTTT. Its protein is CASSFLATNTGELFF.

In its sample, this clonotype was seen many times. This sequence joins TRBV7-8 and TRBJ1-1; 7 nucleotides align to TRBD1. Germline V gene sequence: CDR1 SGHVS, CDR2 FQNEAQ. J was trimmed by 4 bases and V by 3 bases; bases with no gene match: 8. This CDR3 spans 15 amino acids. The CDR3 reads CASSFSARQGTEAFF. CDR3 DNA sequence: TGTGCCAGCAGCTTCTCGGCCCGACAGGGCACTGAAGCTTTCTTT.

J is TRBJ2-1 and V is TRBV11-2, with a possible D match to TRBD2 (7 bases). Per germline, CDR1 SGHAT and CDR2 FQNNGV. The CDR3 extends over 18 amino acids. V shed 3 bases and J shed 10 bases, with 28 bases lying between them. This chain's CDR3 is CASSFKVDRMGGAWEQFF. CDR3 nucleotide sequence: TGTGCCAGCAGCTTCAAAGTAGATAGGATGGGGGGGGCTTGGGAGCAGTTCTTC.

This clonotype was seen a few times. The CDR3 reads CSARGQNSNEKLFF. Here the CDR3 DNA reads TGCAGTGCTAGAGGACAGAACTCTAATGAAAAACTGTTTTTT. This sequence joins TRBV20-1 and TRBJ1-4; D is possibly TRBD1 (5 bases). The CDR3 is 14 amino acids. Germline V lookup: CDR1 DFQATT, CDR2 SNEGSKA (reference sequence). The V and J ends lost 1 base and 3 bases respectively, with 9 bases between them.

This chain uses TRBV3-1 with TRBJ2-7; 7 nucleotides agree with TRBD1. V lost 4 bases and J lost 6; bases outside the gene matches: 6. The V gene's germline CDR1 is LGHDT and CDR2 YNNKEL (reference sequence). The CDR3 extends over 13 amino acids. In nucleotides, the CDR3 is TGTGCCAGCAGCCTTACAGGGGTAAGCGAGCAGTACTTC. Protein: CASSLTGVSEQYF.

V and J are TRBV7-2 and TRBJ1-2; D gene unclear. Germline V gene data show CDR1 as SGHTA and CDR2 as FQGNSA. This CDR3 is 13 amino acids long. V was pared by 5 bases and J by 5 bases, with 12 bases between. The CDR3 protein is CASSPEGDYGYTF. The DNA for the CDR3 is TGTGCCAGCAGCCCGGAAGGCGATTATGGCTACACCTTC.

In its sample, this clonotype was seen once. DNA for the CDR3: TGTGCCAGCAGTTTATGGTCCGCCGGGCAGCCCCAGCATTTT. Translating gives CASSLWSAGQPQHF. The chain employs TRBV12-3 or TRBV12-4 and TRBJ1-5; D call uncertain. The V end was cut by 2 bases, the J end by 7 bases, with 12 bases between. The length of the CDR3 is 14 residues.

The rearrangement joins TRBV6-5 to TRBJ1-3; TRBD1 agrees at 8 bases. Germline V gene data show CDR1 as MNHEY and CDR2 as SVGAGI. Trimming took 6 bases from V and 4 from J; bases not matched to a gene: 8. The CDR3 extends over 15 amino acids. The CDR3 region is CASRTDRASGNTIYF. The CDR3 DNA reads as TGTGCCAGCAGGACGGACAGGGCGAGCGGAAACACCATATATTTT.

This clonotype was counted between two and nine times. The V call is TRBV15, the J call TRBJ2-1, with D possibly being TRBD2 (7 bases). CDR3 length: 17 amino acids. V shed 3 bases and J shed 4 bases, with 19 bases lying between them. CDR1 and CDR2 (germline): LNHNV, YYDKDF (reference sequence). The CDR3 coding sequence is TGTGCCACCAGCAGGGGGGGGGCGGGAGATCTGTACAATGAGCAGTTCTTC. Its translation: CATSRGGAGDLYNEQFF.

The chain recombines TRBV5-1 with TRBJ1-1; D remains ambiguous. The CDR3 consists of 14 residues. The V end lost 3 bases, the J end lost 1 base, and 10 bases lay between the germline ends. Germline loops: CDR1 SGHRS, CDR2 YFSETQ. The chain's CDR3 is CASSSSPPNTEAFF. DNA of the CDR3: TGCGCCAGCAGCTCCTCCCCGCCGAACACTGAAGCTTTCTTT.

The CDR3 DNA sequence: TGTGCCAGCAGACGACGGGGACAGGGGGCGATCGAGCAGTACTTC. Its translation is CASRRRGQGAIEQYF. The chain recombines TRBV6-5 with TRBJ2-7, with 12 bases aligning to TRBD1. Germline CDR1 reads MNHEY; CDR2 reads SVGAGI. The junction had 9 bases not matched to a gene; V was cut back by 6 bases and J by 6 bases. The CDR3 loop spans 15 amino acids.

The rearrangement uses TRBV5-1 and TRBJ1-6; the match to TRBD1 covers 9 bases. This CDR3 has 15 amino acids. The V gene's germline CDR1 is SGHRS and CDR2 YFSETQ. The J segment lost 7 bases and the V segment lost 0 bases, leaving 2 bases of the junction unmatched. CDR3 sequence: CASSLGTGANSPLHF. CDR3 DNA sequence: TGCGCCAGCAGCTTGGGGACAGGGGCAAATTCACCCCTCCACTTT.

CDR3 DNA sequence: TGTGCCAGCAGCTTAGGGACAGGGGGTGAAAAACTGTTTTTT. Residues: CASSLGTGGEKLFF. The V gene is TRBV7-2, the J gene TRBJ1-4; 10 bases map to TRBD1. Germline CDR1 SGHTA, CDR2 FQGNSA. The CDR3 consists of 14 residues. J gave up 7 bases and V 1 base, and 0 bases lay outside the gene matches.

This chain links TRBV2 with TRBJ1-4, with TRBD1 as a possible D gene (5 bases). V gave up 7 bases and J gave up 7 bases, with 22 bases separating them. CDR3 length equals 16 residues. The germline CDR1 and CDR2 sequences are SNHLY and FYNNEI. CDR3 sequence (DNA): TGTGCCAGCAAGCAAAGCCCTGGGGCAGCTTTTGAAAAACTGTTTTTT. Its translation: CASKQSPGAAFEKLFF.

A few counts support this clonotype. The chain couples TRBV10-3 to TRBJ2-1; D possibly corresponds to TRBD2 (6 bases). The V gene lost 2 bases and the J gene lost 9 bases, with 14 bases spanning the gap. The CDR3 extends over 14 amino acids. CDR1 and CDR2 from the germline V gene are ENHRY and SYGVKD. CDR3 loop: CAISEVLAQSEQFF. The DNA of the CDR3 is TGTGCCATCAGTGAGGTACTAGCCCAAAGTGAGCAGTTCTTC.

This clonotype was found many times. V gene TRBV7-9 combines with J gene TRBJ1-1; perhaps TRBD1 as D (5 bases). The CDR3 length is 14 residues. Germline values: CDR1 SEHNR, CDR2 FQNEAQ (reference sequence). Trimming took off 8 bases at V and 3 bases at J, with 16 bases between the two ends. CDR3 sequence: CASRRDGSDTEAFF. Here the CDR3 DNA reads TGTGCCAGCCGTCGGGACGGTAGTGACACTGAAGCTTTCTTT.

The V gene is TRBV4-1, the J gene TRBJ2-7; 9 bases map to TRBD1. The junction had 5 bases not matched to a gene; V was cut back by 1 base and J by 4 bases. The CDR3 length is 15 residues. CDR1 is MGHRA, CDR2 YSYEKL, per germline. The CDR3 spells CASSQVEDRGYEQYF. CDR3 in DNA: TGCGCCAGCAGCCAAGTCGAGGACAGGGGATACGAGCAGTACTTC.

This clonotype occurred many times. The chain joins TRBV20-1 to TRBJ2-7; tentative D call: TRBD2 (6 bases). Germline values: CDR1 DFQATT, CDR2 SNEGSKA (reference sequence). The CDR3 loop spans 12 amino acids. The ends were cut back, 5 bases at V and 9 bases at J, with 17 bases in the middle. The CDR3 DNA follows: TGCAGTGCTGAGGCTCGGGGGTCGGGGCAGTACTTC. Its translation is CSAEARGSGQYF.

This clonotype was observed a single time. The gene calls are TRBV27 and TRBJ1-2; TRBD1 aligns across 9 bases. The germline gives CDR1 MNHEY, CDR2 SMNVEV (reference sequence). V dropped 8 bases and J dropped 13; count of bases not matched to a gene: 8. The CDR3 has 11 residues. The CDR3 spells CASGGQGPLTF. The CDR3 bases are TGTGCCAGCGGGGGACAGGGACCTCTCACCTTC.

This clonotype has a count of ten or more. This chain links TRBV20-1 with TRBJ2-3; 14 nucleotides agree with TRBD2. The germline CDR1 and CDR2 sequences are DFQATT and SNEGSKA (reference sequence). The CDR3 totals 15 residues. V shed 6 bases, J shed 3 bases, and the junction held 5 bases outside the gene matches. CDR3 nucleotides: TGCAGTGCCCCGACTAGCGGGAGGGGTACAGATACGCAGTATTTT. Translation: CSAPTSGRGTDTQYF.

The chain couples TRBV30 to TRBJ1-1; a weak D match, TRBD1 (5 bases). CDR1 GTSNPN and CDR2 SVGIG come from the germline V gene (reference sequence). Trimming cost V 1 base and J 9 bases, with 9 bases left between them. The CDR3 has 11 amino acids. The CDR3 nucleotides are TGTGCCTGGAGTGAAGGGGCCAAAGCTTTCTTT. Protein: CAWSEGAKAFF.

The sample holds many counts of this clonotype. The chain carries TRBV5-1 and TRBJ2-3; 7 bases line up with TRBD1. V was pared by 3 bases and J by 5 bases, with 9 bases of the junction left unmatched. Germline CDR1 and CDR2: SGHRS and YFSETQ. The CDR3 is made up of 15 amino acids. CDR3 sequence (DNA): TGCGCCAGCAGCTCGGGACAGCTCTCAGGAGATACGCAGTATTTT. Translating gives CASSSGQLSGDTQYF.

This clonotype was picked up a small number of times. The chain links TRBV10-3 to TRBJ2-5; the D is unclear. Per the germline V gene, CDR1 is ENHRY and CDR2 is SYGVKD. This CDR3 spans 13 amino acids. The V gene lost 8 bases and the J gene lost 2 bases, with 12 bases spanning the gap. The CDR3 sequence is CAIAPGVQETQYF. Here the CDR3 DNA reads TGTGCCATCGCCCCCGGCGTACAAGAGACCCAGTACTTC.

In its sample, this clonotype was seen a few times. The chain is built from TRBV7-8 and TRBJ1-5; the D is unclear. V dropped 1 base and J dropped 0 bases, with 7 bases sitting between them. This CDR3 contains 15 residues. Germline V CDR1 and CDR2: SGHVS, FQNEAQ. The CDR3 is CASSLDEYSNQPQHF. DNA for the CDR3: TGTGCCAGCAGCTTAGACGAGTATAGCAATCAGCCCCAGCATTTT.